This TCR beta chain was profiled in a study of blood T cell repertoires in COVID-19. Across the study: Sources were T cells, B-cell-depleted T cells, or PBMCs; the material itself was cDNA or gDNA.

Those enrolled, adults aged roughly 18 to 89 years, came from some 25 US areas. This table comes from immunoSEQ multiplex PCR, and its TCRdb copy is limited to in-frame clones, with some not included. This table has over 250,000 clones, around 90% appearing once. This CDR3 is 17 amino acids long. CDR1 SGHTA and CDR2 FQGNSA come from the germline V gene. J gave up 0 bases and V 1 base, and 1 base lay outside the gene matches. Details on this clone: In the same sample, other DNA sequences code for this CDR3.

The sequenced material came from PBMCs or T cells enriched from blood (not recorded which). The TCR comes from a man between 60 and 70 years old who had recovered from COVID-19. The rearrangement joins TRBV7-2 to TRBJ2-3; 13 bases line up with TRBD2. The CDR3 sequence: CASSLGLAGGSTDTQYF. CDR3 coding DNA: TGTGCCAGCAGCTTAGGACTAGCGGGGGGCAGCACAGATACGCAGTATTTT.